Described below is a single T cell receptor beta chain sequence and its context. Trimming took 2 bases from V and 2 from J; bases not matched to a gene: 6. The germline V gene encodes CDR1 LGHNA and CDR2 YSLEER. There are 15 residues in the CDR3. These data come from a study of OX40 agonist ivuxolimab in advanced cancers. The repertoire was sequenced with immunoSEQ multiplex PCR; TCRdb's copy has only in-frame clones and lacks some. The table lists roughly 67,000 clones, over 70% of them singletons. Sequencing was performed on CD4+ or CD8+ T cells sorted from blood, taken in a trial of the OX40 agonist ivuxolimab. V usage is TRBV4-3 and J usage is TRBJ2-7; 7 bases align to TRBD2. The sequence was collected from an adult with an advanced solid tumor such as melanoma, head and neck, liver or kidney cancer. The chain's CDR3 is CASSQFGGGAYEQYF. The DNA of the CDR3 is TGCGCCAGCAGCCAATTTGGGGGGGGTGCCTACGAGCAGTACTTC.